This section outlines one T cell receptor (beta chain) sequence together with its context. Its antigen remains unknown. Vbeta (60) and Jbeta (13) primers were used in the PCR. Clones were sequenced by immunoSEQ multiplex PCR, and TCRdb holds only the in-frame ones, with some missing. The data contain 85,000 to 130,000 clones, roughly four fifths of them seen just once; the ten biggest clones take up 1.6%. The data are from a study of cytomegalovirus exposure and HLA in healthy donors. The CDR3 contains 13 residues. CDR1 and CDR2 from the germline V gene are MNHNY and SVGAGI (reference sequence). V shed 0 bases and J shed 3 bases, with 5 bases lying between them. Study results and limitations: Specific recognition of CMV antigens was confirmed in vitro for a few chains (all CMV-associated). Donors were assumed by presence/absence analyses to have roughly uniform sequencing depth. The study flagged around 160 TCR beta chains as cytomegalovirus-associated. Later on, an analysis found that several of the most significant clusters appeared to be linked to common viral pathogens, which included parvovirus B19.

The chain links TRBV6-6 to TRBJ2-5, with D possibly being TRBD2 (5 bases). This sequence was found in a man aged 50-59 years in good health and CMV-seronegative. Sequences were obtained from PBMCs. CDR3 in amino acids: CASSYSREETQYF. CDR3 coding DNA: TGTGCCAGCAGTTACTCGAGGGAAGAGACCCAGTACTTC.